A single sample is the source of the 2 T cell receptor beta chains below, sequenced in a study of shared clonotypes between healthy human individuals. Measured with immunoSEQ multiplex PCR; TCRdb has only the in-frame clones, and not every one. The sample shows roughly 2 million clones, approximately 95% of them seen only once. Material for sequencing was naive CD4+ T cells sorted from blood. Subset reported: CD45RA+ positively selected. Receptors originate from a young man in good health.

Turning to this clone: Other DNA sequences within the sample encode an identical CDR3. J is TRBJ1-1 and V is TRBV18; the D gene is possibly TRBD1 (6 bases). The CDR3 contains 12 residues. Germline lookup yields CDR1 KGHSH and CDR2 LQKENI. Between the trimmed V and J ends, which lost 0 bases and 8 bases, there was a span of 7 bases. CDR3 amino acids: CASSPPDREAFF. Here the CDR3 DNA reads TGTGCCAGCTCACCACCGGACAGAGAAGCTTTCTTT.

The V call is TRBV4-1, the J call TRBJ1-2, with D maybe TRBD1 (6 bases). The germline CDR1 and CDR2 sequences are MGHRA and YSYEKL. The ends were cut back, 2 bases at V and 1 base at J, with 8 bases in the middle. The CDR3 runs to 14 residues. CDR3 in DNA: TGCGCCAGCAGCCAACGGACAGATAACTATGGCTACACCTTC. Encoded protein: CASSQRTDNYGYTF.